Sequencing of this TCR beta chain was carried out in a study of a mutant IDH1 vaccine in newly diagnosed glioma. Turning to the study itself: Earlier therapy was either radiotherapy, temozolomide, or both, and most got both.

Time point meaning: week 11, during vaccination. What each vaccine dose contained was 300 ug of mutant IDH1 20-mer peptide, accompanied by topical imiquimod. Each astrocytoma in the donors was new, WHO grade 3 or 4, IDH1-mutant and ATRX-lost. The CDR3 is 16 residues long. Trimming left V 4 bases short and J 0 bases short, with 15 bases between. Per the germline V gene, CDR1 is MNHEY and CDR2 is SMNVEV (reference sequence). TCRdb's table, derived via immunoSEQ multiplex PCR, lists solely in-frame clones and lacks some. The data hold around 130,000 clones, with roughly 75% observed a single time. Turning to this clone: The target antigen is unknown.

The TCR sequence derives from a man aged 40-49 years with glioma. The V call is TRBV27, the J call TRBJ2-5, with D perhaps TRBD2 (6 bases). The sequences come from PBMCs, collected from a glioma patient whose treatment included an IDH1 peptide vaccine. CDR3 nucleotides: TGTGCCAGCAGTTACTGGGGCCGGGGGTACCAAGAGACCCAGTACTTC. Amino acids: CASSYWGRGYQETQYF.